The entry that follows covers one T cell receptor (beta chain) sequence. Its matching antigen is unknown. The data belong to a study of T cell repertoires in cytomegalovirus infection. Study background: HLA-C-restricted CMV epitopes, recently identified, and well-studied HLA-B-restricted ones were used by the study. Public signatures in TCR beta pointed to CMV infection and matching HLA type.

Each CDR3 protein gets one entry after TCRdb re-called the reads with MiXCR. Of about 47,000 distinct CDR3 sequences listed, around 20% are singletons. The CDR3 consists of 14 residues. CDR1 is SGHVS, CDR2 FQNEAQ, per germline. V lost 5 bases to trimming and J lost 8 bases, with 18 bases between them. Whole-study results and caveats: Summed frequency of shared TCR beta families picked out CMV carriers who also had the relevant HLA. The ex vivo response was dominated by HLA-C-restricted CMV-specific TCR beta clonotypes.

The clonotype was recovered from a human donor in good health (CMV status not recorded). Some clones in this sample may be carry-over from other donors' samples. The rearrangement joins TRBV7-8 to TRBJ1-1, with D perhaps TRBD1 (5 bases). This sample comprised CD8+ T cells from cultured PBMCs, obtained from culture after CMV antigen stimulation. DNA for the CDR3: TGTGCCAGCAGCCCCTCGGGGGGGAGGGCGGAAGCTTTCTTT. It specifies CASSPSGGRAEAFF.